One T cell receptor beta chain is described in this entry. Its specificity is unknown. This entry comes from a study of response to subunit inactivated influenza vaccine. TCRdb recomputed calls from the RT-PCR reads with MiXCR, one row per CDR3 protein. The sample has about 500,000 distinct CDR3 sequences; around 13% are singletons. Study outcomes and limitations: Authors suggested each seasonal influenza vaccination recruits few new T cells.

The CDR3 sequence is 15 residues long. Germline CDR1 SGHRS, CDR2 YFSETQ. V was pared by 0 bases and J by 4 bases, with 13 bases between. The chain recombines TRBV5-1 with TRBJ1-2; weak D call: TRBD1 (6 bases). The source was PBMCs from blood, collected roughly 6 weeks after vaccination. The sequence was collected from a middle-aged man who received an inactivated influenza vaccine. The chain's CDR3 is CASSLDVTGTYGYTF. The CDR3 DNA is TGCGCCAGCAGCTTGGATGTTACAGGGACCTATGGCTACACCTTC.